Below, one TCR beta chain is given with its context. Its target is unknown. Clones were read by immunoSEQ multiplex PCR, and TCRdb kept only the in-frame ones, dropping some. The repertoire holds about 2.3 million clones, with 85% to 95% as singletons. This record belongs to a study of shared clonotypes between healthy human individuals. Whole-study findings and limits: Shared clonotypes across all four donors exceeded non-shared ones in generation probability.

CDR3 size: 14 residues. V gave up 6 bases and J gave up 3 bases, with 12 bases separating them. Germline CDR1 reads MDHEN; CDR2 reads SYDVKM. V gene TRBV28 combines with J gene TRBJ1-5; D possibly corresponds to TRBD1 (6 bases). The sequencing input was naive CD4+ T cells from PBMCs. Subset reported: CD45RA+ positively selected. This sequence originates from a young man in good health. Some clones in this sample may be carry-over from other donors' samples. This CDR3 is CASRPDRFNQPQHF. The CDR3 nucleotides read TGTGCCAGCAGGCCCGACAGGTTCAATCAGCCCCAGCATTTT.